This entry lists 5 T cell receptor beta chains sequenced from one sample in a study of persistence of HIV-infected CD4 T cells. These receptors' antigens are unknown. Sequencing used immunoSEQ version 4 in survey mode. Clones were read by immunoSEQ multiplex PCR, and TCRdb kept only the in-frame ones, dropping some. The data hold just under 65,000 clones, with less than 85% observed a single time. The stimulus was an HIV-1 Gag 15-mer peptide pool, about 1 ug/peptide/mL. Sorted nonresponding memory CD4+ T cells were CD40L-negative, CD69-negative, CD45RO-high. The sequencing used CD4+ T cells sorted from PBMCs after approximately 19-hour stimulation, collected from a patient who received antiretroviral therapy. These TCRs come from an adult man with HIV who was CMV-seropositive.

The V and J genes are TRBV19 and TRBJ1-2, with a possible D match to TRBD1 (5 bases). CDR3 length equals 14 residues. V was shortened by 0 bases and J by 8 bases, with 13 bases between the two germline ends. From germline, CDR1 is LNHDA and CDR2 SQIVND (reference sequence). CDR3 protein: CASSIEGQGDGYTF. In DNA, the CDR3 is TGTGCCAGTAGTATAGAAGGGCAGGGTGACGGCTACACCTTC.

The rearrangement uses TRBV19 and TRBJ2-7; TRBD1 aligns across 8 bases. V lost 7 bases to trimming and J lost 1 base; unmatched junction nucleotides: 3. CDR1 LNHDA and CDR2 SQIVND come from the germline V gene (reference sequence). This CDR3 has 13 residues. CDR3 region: CASKGTGSYEQYF. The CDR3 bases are TGTGCCAGTAAAGGGACAGGATCCTACGAGCAGTACTTC.

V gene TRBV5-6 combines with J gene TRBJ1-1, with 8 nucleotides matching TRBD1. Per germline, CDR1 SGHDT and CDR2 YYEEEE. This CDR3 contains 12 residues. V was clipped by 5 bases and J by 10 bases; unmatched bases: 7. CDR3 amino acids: CASSPTGGAAFF. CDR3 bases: TGTGCCAGCAGTCCCACAGGGGGGGCAGCTTTCTTT.

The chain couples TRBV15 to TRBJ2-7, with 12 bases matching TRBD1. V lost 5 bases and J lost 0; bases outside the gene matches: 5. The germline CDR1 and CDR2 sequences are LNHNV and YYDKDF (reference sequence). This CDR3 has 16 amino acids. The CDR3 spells CATSSRDRGLSYEQYF. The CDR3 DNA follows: TGTGCCACCAGCTCCCGGGACAGGGGGCTCTCCTACGAGCAGTACTTC.

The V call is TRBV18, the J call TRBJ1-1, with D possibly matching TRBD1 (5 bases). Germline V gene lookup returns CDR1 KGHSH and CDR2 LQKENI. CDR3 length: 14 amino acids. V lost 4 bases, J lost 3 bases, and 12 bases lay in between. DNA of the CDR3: TGTGCCAGCTCACGGAGGGGAGGGGACACTGAAGCTTTCTTT. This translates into CASSRRGGDTEAFF.